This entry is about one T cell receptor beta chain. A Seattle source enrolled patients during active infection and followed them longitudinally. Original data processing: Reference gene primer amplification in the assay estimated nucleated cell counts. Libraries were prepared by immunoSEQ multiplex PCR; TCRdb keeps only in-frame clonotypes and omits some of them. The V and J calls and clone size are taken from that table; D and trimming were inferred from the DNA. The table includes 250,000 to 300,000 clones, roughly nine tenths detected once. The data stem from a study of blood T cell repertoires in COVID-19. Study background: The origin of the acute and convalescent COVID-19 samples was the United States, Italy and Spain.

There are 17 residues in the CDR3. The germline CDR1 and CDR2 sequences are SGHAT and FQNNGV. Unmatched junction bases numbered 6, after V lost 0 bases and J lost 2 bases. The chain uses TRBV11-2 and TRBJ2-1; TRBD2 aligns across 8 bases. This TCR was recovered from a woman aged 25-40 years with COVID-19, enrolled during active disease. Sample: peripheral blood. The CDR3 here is CASSLELAGGPYNEQFF. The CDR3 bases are TGTGCCAGCAGCTTAGAACTCGCGGGAGGCCCCTACAATGAGCAGTTCTTC.